A selection of T cell receptor beta chains follows, all from one sample in a study of cytomegalovirus exposure and HLA in healthy donors. Data came from immunoSEQ multiplex PCR; TCRdb stores just in-frame clones and leaves some out. Its table records about 33,000 clones. The sequenced material came from PBMCs. All receptors derive from a middle-aged woman in good health and CMV-seropositive. CDR3s include the opening cysteine and the closing phenylalanine or tryptophan. The D gene is left open where the match is weak. Clone size, where shown, is once, few, many, or a class for clones that have expanded.

j_call	clone_size	v_call	d_call	cdr3_aa	cdr3_nt
TRBJ1-1	large	TRBV5-6	TRBD1	CASSGGQGVAEAFF	TGTGCCAGCAGTGGGGGACAGGGTGTAGCTGAAGCTTTCTTT
TRBJ2-2	-	TRBV14	-	CASSQGRVGELFF	TGTGCCAGCAGCCAAGGTCGGGTCGGGGAGCTGTTTTTT
TRBJ2-5	-	TRBV9	TRBD2	CASSKSLHSTTSGEETQYF	TGTGCCAGCAGCAAGTCCCTACACTCTACGACTAGCGGGGAAGAGACCCAGTACTTC
TRBJ2-3	-	TRBV9	TRBD1	CASSVEGGFLPDTQYF	TGTGCCAGCAGCGTGGAAGGGGGCTTTCTACCAGATACGCAGTATTTT
TRBJ2-7	-	TRBV5-1	TRBD1	CASSRTGTYEQYF	TGCGCCAGCAGCAGGACAGGGACCTACGAGCAGTACTTC
TRBJ2-1	-	TRBV18	-	CASSPHVADEQFF	TGTGCCAGCTCACCCCACGTCGCGGATGAGCAGTTCTTC
TRBJ1-1	-	TRBV10-1	-	CASSESRYKSEAFF	TGCGCCAGCAGTGAGTCGAGGTATAAGTCTGAAGCTTTCTTT
TRBJ2-7	-	TRBV10-3	-	CAISAGINYEQYF	TGTGCCATCAGTGCAGGTATTAACTACGAGCAGTACTTC
TRBJ2-4	-	TRBV7-2	-	CASSLGRVDKNIQYF	TGTGCCAGCAGCTTAGGCAGGGTTGACAAAAACATTCAGTACTTC
TRBJ2-5	-	TRBV23-1	TRBD2	CASSQEAELAGGLKTQYF	TGCGCCAGCAGTCAAGAGGCGGAACTAGCGGGAGGGCTTAAGACCCAGTACTTC
TRBJ2-7	-	TRBV27	-	CASSFTASQLNEQYF	TGTGCCAGCAGTTTTACGGCTAGTCAGCTCAACGAGCAGTACTTC
TRBJ2-7	-	TRBV5-6	-	CASSSQGFEQYF	TGTGCCAGCAGCTCACAGGGTTTCGAGCAGTACTTC
TRBJ2-1	-	TRBV5-4	-	CASSFDNEQFF	TGTGCCAGCAGCTTCGACAATGAGCAGTTCTTC
TRBJ2-7	-	TRBV29-1	-	CSVGDLSYEQYF	TGCAGCGTTGGAGACCTATCCTACGAGCAGTACTTC
TRBJ1-1	-	TRBV14	-	CASSQALGATEAFF	TGTGCCAGCAGCCAAGCTTTAGGGGCCACTGAAGCTTTCTTT
TRBJ2-3	-	TRBV9	TRBD2	CASSRGLAGGSRTDTQYF	TGTGCCAGCAGCCGGGGACTAGCGGGAGGCTCGCGCACAGATACGCAGTATTTT
TRBJ2-5	-	TRBV18	-	CASSPNEETQYF	TGTGCCAGCTCACCGAATGAGGAGACCCAGTACTTC
TRBJ2-5	-	TRBV9	TRBD1	CASSVGQGAGETQYF	TGTGCCAGCAGCGTGGGACAGGGGGCTGGGGAGACCCAGTACTTC
TRBJ2-7	-	TRBV9	-	CASSVGGRPAYEQYF	TGTGCCAGCAGCGTAGGGGGCAGACCCGCCTACGAGCAGTACTTC
TRBJ2-1	-	TRBV15	-	CATSRDWYSGNEQFF	TGTGCCACCAGCAGGGACTGGTACTCCGGCAATGAGCAGTTCTTC
TRBJ2-5	-	TRBV18	TRBD1	CASSRGQGLETQYF	TGTGCCAGCTCCAGGGGACAGGGTTTAGAGACCCAGTACTTC
TRBJ1-1	-	TRBV2	-	CASSPTQGYTEAFF	TGTGCCAGCAGTCCCACTCAGGGCTACACTGAAGCTTTCTTT
TRBJ1-1	-	TRBV11-3	-	CASSLGTQTEAFF	TGTGCCAGCAGCTTAGGGACTCAGACTGAAGCTTTCTTT
TRBJ1-2	-	TRBV28	TRBD1	CASSRGGQGGGYTF	TGTGCCAGCAGCAGAGGGGGCCAGGGGGGTGGCTACACCTTC
TRBJ2-7	-	TRBV18	TRBD2	CASSPGHTSGMVGEQYF	TGTGCCAGCTCACCAGGCCATACTAGCGGGATGGTGGGGGAGCAGTACTTC
TRBJ2-1	-	TRBV6-1	-	CASRARVSFQFF	TGTGCCAGCAGGGCCAGGGTTAGCTTCCAGTTCTTC
TRBJ2-1	-	TRBV6-6	-	CASSYWAYEQFF	TGTGCCAGCAGTTACTGGGCGTACGAGCAGTTCTTC
TRBJ2-7	-	TRBV5-1	TRBD1	CASSLETGLEQYF	TGCGCCAGCAGCTTGGAGACAGGGCTAGAGCAGTACTTC
TRBJ2-1	-	TRBV7-9	-	CASSLSEGGDNEQFF	TGTGCCAGCAGCTTATCAGAAGGTGGAGACAATGAGCAGTTCTTC
TRBJ1-5	-	TRBV4-2	-	CASSQGQESNQPQHF	TGTGCCAGCAGCCAAGGACAGGAGAGCAATCAGCCCCAGCATTTT
TRBJ2-3	-	TRBV5-1	-	CASSLQESTDTQYF	TGCGCCAGCAGCTTGCAGGAAAGCACAGATACGCAGTATTTT
TRBJ1-1	-	TRBV19	-	CASSFEGTEAFF	TGTGCCAGTAGTTTTGAGGGCACTGAAGCTTTCTTT
TRBJ2-7	-	TRBV7-9	-	CASSLGALTYEQYF	TGTGCCAGCAGCTTAGGGGCCCTAACCTACGAGCAGTACTTC
TRBJ2-7	-	TRBV7-9	TRBD2	CASSLGGLPLGQYF	TGTGCCAGCAGCTTAGGGGGACTACCCTTGGGGCAGTACTTC
TRBJ2-3	-	TRBV9	-	CASSASTVTGTQYF	TGTGCCAGCAGCGCCTCGACAGTCACAGGTACGCAGTATTTT
TRBJ2-7	-	TRBV25-1	TRBD1	CASRKTGTYEQYF	TGTGCCAGCAGGAAGACAGGGACCTACGAGCAGTACTTC
TRBJ2-7	-	TRBV7-9	TRBD1	CASSFTLDRGNEQYF	TGTGCCAGCAGCTTTACTTTGGACAGGGGCAACGAGCAGTACTTC
TRBJ2-7	-	TRBV7-7	TRBD2	CASASSPGLASYEQYF	TGTGCCAGCGCTTCCTCTCCGGGACTAGCGTCGTACGAGCAGTACTTC
TRBJ2-7	-	TRBV10-2	-	CASSERGRAAYEQYF	TGCGCCAGCAGTGAAAGGGGGAGGGCCGCCTACGAGCAGTACTTC